A selection of T cell receptor beta chains follows, all from one sample in a study of cytomegalovirus exposure and HLA in healthy donors. This table comes from immunoSEQ multiplex PCR, and its TCRdb copy is limited to in-frame clones, with some not included. The table lists roughly 150,000 clones, about 85% of them singletons. Specimen: PBMCs. All receptors come from a boy aged 2 to 10 in good health and CMV-seronegative. Both conserved end residues are part of each CDR3. The size entry is marked missing in some rows and otherwise reads once, few, many or a size class.

clone size	V gene	CDR3 length	CDR3 protein
-	TRBV5-1	14	CASSSGTLDEKLFF
-	TRBV15	14	CATSKRQSQETQYF
-	TRBV11-2	15	CASSLGTSGGTTQYF
-	TRBV28	17	CASSLWDSHHWVNEQFF
-	TRBV9	14	CASSGLDSHYGYTF
-	TRBV6-5	13	CASSLGATGELFF
-	TRBV5-5	15	CASSFVAPGEETQYF
-	TRBV10-3	15	CAISDPDRGIEKLFF
-	TRBV4-1	17	CASSPTDRANSGNTIYF
-	TRBV27	16	CASSLNWGPPTDTQYF
-	TRBV6-1	15	CASSEPDRASTEAFF
-	TRBV19	14	CASSAAAASYEQFF
-	TRBV14	15	CASSQEDRGAEKLFF
-	TRBV7-9	15	CASSYHLGAFTEAFF
once	TRBV10-3	15	CAISDGQGRNTEAFF
-	TRBV9	14	CASSVGPSGDTQYF
-	TRBV2	14	CASPRTPPVHEQFF
-	TRBV4-1	18	CASSRRLASEEGVGEQFF
-	TRBV5-1	14	CASSLAGVVETQYF
-	TRBV7-9	17	CASSRGSAGGIPYEQYF
few	TRBV15	15	CATSRVQGMGNIQYF
-	TRBV11-2	16	CASSLSRGLAYNEQFF
-	TRBV6-1	15	CASRAGTAKHHEQYF
-	TRBV23-1	17	CASSQPIFGTPSDEQYF
-	TRBV9	17	CASSVSVFQRGNNEQFF
-	TRBV29-1	13	CSVDRGGGYEQYF
-	TRBV28	14	CASSRQGANYGYTF
-	TRBV2	14	CASRERQGAETQYF
-	TRBV5-1	16	CASSPHRTGDTGELFF
-	TRBV19	13	CASSIGGQTEAFF
-	TRBV5-4	18	CASSSKGQGALRNTEAFF
-	TRBV5-6	13	CASSFRDSYEQYF
-	TRBV30	11	CAWSYYNEQFF
-	TRBV9	15	CASSPRGIGATEAFF
once	TRBV10-3	13	CANREGGDQPQHF
once	TRBV15	15	CATSSRYRGKNIQYF
-	TRBV6-6	14	CASSYLTGNTEAFF
-	TRBV10-2	17	CASSEDRGHPFVETQYF
-	TRBV6-4	16	CASSDIEQELNTEAFF
-	TRBV15	13	CATGGQNNEKLFF
-	TRBV11-2	16	CASSSERGTTNYGYTF
-	TRBV5-1	14	CASSSQGARTEAFF
once	TRBV7-3	13	CASSPGTGGEQYF